One sample yielded the 6 T cell receptor beta chains listed below, sequenced in a study of T-cell memory formation after mild COVID-19. TCRdb re-derived calls from the 5' RACE reads in MiXCR, one entry per CDR3 protein. This sample carries tens of thousands of distinct CDR3 sequences, approximately 13% of them seen once, and the ten largest clones take about a third. The specimen sequenced was PBMCs or a T cell subset sorted from them (not recorded which). Every receptor here comes from an adult woman who had mild COVID-19 (a few samples of this study predate the infection). Cell type and time point are not known.

V usage is TRBV11-2 and J usage is TRBJ2-7, with 8 bases aligning to TRBD1. Germline V CDR1 and CDR2: SGHAT, FQNNGV. The CDR3 is made up of 17 amino acids. Trimming took 3 bases from V and 0 from J; bases not matched to a gene: 10. CDR3: CASSLGTGGEISYEQYF. In nucleotides, the CDR3 is TGTGCCAGCAGCTTGGGAACAGGGGGTGAAATCTCCTACGAGCAGTACTTC.

This clonotype was found a few times. This chain connects TRBV29-1 to TRBJ2-1; 12 nucleotides line up with TRBD2. The V and J ends lost 3 bases and 5 bases, in that order; junction bases with no gene match: 5. Germline V gene sequence: CDR1 SQVTM, CDR2 ANQGSEA. The CDR3 consists of 15 residues. The CDR3 loop is CSVDGLAGRNNEQFF. CDR3 DNA sequence: TGCAGCGTTGACGGACTAGCGGGGAGGAACAATGAGCAGTTCTTC.

The CDR3 DNA sequence: TGTGCCAGCAGTTTAGCCGGGATCTACGAGCAGTACTTC. It specifies CASSLAGIYEQYF. The chain couples TRBV27 to TRBJ2-7, with TRBD2 as a possible D gene (5 bases). The CDR3 runs to 13 residues. Looked up from germline, CDR1 is MNHEY and CDR2 is SMNVEV (reference sequence). Trimming took off 2 bases at V and 3 bases at J, with 8 bases between the two ends.

This clonotype was seen only a few times. The chain uses TRBV5-1 and TRBJ2-3; TRBD1 is a possible D gene (6 bases). Germline lookup yields CDR1 SGHRS and CDR2 YFSETQ. With 4 bases removed from V and 2 bases from J, the gap between germline ends came to 14 bases. This CDR3 has 15 amino acids. This chain's CDR3 is CASSPGTSYTDTQYF. The CDR3 DNA reads TGCGCCAGCAGCCCAGGGACATCGTACACAGATACGCAGTATTTT.

This clonotype was counted between two and nine times. V gene TRBV7-6 combines with J gene TRBJ2-7; D is unclear. Germline V gives CDR1 SGHVS, CDR2 FNYEAQ. The CDR3 totals 14 residues. V lost 5 bases to trimming and J lost 0 bases, with 11 bases between them. As DNA, the CDR3 is TGTGCCAGCAGCCTTAGTCGGAACTCCTACGAGCAGTACTTC. Its protein product is CASSLSRNSYEQYF.

This clonotype was observed a handful of times. The gene calls are TRBV12-5 and TRBJ2-1; D not resolved. The germline gives CDR1 LGHNT, CDR2 FRNRAP. V lost 1 base and J lost 0, with 7 bases in between. The CDR3 totals 15 residues. CDR3 DNA: TGTGCTAGTGGTTTGGACTGGGCCTCCTACAATGAGCAGTTCTTC. It codes for CASGLDWASYNEQFF. Together with reference TRBV12-5 and TRBJ2-1, the CDR3 gives the full variable domain: DARVTQTPRHKVTEMGQEVTMRCQPILGHNTVFWYRQTMMQGLELLAYFRNRAPLDDSGMPKDRFSAEMPDATLATLKIQPSEPRDSAVYFCASGLDWASYNEQFFGPGTRLTVL.